A selection of T cell receptor beta chains follows, all from one sample in a study of blood T cell repertoires in COVID-19. Generated by immunoSEQ multiplex PCR, the TCRdb table keeps only in-frame clones and is missing some. The table lists roughly 120,000 clones, almost 85% of them singletons. Sample: peripheral blood. These receptors were collected from a man between 65 and 85 years old with active or convalescent COVID-19. CDR3s include the opening cysteine and the closing phenylalanine or tryptophan. The D gene is left open where the match is weak. Where a row states a size, it is once, few, many or the class of an expanded clone; other rows omit it.

abundance	v_gene	j_gene	d_gene	CDR3aa	CDR3nt
NA	TRBV21-1	TRBJ2-7	NA	CASSPTSGRPSSYEQYF	TGTGCCAGCAGCCCGACTAGCGGGAGGCCCAGCTCCTACGAGCAGTACTTC
once	TRBV5-1	TRBJ2-3	TRBD2	CASSVGLAGADTQYF	TGCGCCAGCAGCGTCGGACTAGCGGGCGCAGATACGCAGTATTTT
NA	TRBV11-3	TRBJ2-5	NA	CASSLKETQYF	TGTGCCAGCAGCCTTAAAGAGACCCAGTACTTC
few	TRBV29-1	TRBJ2-7	NA	CSTSAGVEQYF	TGCAGCACCTCAGCCGGGGTCGAGCAGTACTTC
NA	TRBV30	TRBJ1-3	TRBD1	CASNRGTGNTIYF	TGTGCCAGTAACAGGGGGACGGGAAACACCATATATTTT
once	TRBV3-1/TRBV3-2	TRBJ2-5	NA	CASSQEGARGETQYF	TGTGCCAGCAGCCAAGAAGGCGCCCGGGGGGAGACCCAGTACTTC
NA	TRBV6-2/TRBV6-3	TRBJ2-2	NA	CASSYAGQRNTGELFF	TGTGCCAGCAGTTATGCGGGACAGAGGAACACCGGGGAGCTGTTTTTT
NA	TRBV11-2	TRBJ2-5	TRBD2	CARSHGGGKTQYF	TGTGCCCGCAGCCACGGGGGGGGGAAGACCCAGTACTTC
NA	TRBV5-1	TRBJ2-3	NA	CASSLYGGTSTDTQYF	TGCGCCAGCAGCTTGTATGGCGGGACGAGCACAGATACGCAGTATTTT
NA	TRBV6-5	TRBJ1-6	NA	CASSYLQGNSPLHF	TGTGCCAGCAGTTACTTACAGGGAAATTCACCCCTCCACTTT
NA	TRBV4-1	TRBJ1-4	TRBD1	CASSQSRDRGLNEKLFF	TGCGCCAGCAGCCAGTCCCGGGACAGGGGCCTTAATGAAAAACTGTTTTTT
few	TRBV2	TRBJ1-6	NA	CASSEPRANSPLHF	TGTGCCAGCAGTGAACCCAGGGCTAATTCACCCCTCCACTTT
NA	TRBV18	TRBJ2-7	TRBD2	CASSRTSGPYEQYF	TGTGCCAGCTCACGAACTAGCGGACCCTACGAGCAGTACTTC
NA	TRBV29-1	TRBJ2-1	NA	CSVVRLAETNEQFF	TGCAGCGTGGTGCGATTAGCGGAAACAAATGAGCAGTTCTTC
NA	TRBV9	TRBJ2-3	TRBD2	CASSAGRWGGTTDTQYF	TGTGCCAGCAGCGCCGGCCGGTGGGGGGGTACCACAGATACGCAGTATTTT
NA	TRBV19	TRBJ2-7	TRBD2	CAANKKDRTSGRAPSSYEQYF	TGTGCCGCTAACAAAAAGGACCGGACTAGCGGGAGGGCACCGAGCTCCTACGAGCAGTACTTC
NA	TRBV11-2	TRBJ1-1	NA	CASSVQVEAFF	TGTGCCAGCAGCGTACAGGTTGAAGCTTTCTTT
NA	TRBV28	TRBJ1-1	TRBD1	CASSSPTGWNTEAFF	TGTGCCAGCAGTTCACCGACAGGGTGGAACACTGAAGCTTTCTTT
NA	TRBV9	TRBJ2-3	NA	CASSVAPGDTDTQYF	TGTGCCAGCAGCGTAGCTCCGGGAGACACAGATACGCAGTATTTT
NA	TRBV4-2	TRBJ2-5	TRBD2	CASSQERAGGPETQYF	TGTGCCAGCAGCCAGGAGAGAGCGGGGGGGCCGGAGACCCAGTACTTC